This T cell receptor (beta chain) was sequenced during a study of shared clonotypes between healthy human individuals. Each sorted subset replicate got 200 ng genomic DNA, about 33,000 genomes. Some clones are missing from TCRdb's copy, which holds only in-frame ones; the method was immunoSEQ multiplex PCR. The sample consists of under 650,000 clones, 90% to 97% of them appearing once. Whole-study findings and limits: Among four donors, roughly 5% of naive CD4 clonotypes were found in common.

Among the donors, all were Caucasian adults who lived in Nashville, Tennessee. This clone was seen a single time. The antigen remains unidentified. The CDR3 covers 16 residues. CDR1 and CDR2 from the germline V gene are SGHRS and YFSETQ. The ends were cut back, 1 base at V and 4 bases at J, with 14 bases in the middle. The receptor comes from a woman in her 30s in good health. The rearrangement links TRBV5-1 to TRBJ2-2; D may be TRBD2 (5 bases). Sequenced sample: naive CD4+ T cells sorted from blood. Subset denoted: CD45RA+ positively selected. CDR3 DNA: TGCGCCAGCAGCTTGTCAGCCGGGATGCTCACCGGGGAGCTGTTTTTT. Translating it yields CASSLSAGMLTGELFF.